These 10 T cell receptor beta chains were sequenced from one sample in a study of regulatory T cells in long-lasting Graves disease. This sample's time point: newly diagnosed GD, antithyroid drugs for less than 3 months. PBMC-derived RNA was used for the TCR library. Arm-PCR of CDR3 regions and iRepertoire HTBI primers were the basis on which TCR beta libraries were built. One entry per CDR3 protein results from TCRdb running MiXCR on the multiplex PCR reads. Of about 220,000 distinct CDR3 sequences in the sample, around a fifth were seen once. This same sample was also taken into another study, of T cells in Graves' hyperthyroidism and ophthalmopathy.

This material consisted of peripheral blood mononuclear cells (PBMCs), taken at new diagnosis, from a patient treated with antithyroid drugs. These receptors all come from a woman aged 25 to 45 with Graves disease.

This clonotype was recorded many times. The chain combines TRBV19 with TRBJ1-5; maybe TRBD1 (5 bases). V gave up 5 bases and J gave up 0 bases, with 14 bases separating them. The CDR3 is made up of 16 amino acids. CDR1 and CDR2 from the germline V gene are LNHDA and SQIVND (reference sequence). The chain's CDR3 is CASSPFGGGSNQPQHF. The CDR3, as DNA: TGTGCCAGTAGTCCATTTGGGGGGGGTAGCAATCAGCCCCAGCATTTT. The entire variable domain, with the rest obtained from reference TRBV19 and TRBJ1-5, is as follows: DGGITQSPKYLFRKEGQNVTLSCEQNLNHDAMYWYRQDPGQGLRLIYYSQIVNDFQKGDIAEGYSVSREKKESFPLTVTSAQKNPTAFYLCASSPFGGGSNQPQHFGDGTRLSIL.

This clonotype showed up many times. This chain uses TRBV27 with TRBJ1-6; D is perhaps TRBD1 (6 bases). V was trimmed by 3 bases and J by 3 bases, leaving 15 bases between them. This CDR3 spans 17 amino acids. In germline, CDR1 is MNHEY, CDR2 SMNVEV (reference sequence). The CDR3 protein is CASSFLRQELYNSPLHF. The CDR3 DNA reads TGTGCCAGCAGTTTCCTTCGACAGGAGCTCTATAATTCACCCCTCCACTTT.

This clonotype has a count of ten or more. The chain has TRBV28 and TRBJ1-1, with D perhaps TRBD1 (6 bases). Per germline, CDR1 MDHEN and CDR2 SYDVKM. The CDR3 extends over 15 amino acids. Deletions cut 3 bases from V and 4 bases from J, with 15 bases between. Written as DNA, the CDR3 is TGTGCCAGCAGTTTGAGGGCGGGGGGCCGCACTGAAGCTTTCTTT. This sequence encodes CASSLRAGGRTEAFF.

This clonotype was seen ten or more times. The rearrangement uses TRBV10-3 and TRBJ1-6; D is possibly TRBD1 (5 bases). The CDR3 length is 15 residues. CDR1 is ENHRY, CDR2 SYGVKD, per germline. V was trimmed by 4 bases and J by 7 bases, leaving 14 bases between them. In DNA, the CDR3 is TGTGCCATCAGTGGGCAGGGTGCAGGCAATTCACCCCTCCACTTT. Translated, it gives CAISGQGAGNSPLHF.

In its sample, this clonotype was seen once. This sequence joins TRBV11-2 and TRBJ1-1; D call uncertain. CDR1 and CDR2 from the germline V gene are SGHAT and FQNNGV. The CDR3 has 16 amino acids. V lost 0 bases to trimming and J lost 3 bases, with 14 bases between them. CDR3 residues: CASSLESGLAYTEAFF. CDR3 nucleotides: TGTGCCAGCAGCTTAGAGTCCGGGCTGGCGTACACTGAAGCTTTCTTT.

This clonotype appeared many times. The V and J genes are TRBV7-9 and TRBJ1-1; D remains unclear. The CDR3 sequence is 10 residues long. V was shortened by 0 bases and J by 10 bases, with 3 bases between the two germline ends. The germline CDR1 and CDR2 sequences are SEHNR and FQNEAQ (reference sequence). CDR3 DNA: TGTGCCAGCAGCTTAGCCCGAGCTTTCTTT. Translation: CASSLARAFF.

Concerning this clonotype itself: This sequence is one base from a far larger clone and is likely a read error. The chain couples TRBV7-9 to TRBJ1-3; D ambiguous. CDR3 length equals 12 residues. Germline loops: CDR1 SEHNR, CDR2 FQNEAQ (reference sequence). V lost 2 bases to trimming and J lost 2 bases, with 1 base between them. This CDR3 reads CASSLTGNTIYF. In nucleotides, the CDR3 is TGTGCCAGCAGCTTAACTGGAAACACCATATATTTT.

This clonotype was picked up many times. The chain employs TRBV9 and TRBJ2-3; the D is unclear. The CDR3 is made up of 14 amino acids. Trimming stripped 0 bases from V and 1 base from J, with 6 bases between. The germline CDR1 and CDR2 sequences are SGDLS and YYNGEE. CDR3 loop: CASSVVSRTDTQYF. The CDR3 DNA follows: TGTGCCAGCAGCGTAGTCTCACGCACAGATACGCAGTATTTT.

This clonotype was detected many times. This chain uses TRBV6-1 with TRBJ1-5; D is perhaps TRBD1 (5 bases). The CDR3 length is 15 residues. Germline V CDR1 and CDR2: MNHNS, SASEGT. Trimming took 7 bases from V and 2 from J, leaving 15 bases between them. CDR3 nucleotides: TGTGCCAGCACTTCAAGTCTGGGGGGCAATCAGCCCCAGCATTTT. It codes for CASTSSLGGNQPQHF.

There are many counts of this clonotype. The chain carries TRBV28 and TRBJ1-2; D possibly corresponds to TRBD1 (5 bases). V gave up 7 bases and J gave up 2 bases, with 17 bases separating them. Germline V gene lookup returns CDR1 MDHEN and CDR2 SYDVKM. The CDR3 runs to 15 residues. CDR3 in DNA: TGTGCCAGCATTGAACCCGGGGGACCAAACTATGGCTACACCTTC. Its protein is CASIEPGGPNYGYTF.